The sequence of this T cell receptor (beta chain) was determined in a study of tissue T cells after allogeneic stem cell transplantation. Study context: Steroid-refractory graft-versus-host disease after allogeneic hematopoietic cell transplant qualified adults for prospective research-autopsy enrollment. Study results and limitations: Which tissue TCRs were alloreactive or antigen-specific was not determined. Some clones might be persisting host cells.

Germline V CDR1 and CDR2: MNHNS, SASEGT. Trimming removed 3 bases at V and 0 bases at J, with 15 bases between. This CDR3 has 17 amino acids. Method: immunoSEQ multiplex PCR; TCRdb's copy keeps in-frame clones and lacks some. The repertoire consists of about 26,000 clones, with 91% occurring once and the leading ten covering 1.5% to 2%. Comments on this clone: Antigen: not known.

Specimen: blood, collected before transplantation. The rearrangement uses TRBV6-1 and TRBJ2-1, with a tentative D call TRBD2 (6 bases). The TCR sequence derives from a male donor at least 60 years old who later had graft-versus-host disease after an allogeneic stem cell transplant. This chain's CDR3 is CASSDPPSASSYNEQFF. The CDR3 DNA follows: TGTGCCAGCAGTGACCCGCCTAGCGCGAGCTCCTACAATGAGCAGTTCTTC.